The sequence of this T cell receptor beta chain was determined in a study of technical replicates of blood from four donors. Data came from immunoSEQ multiplex PCR; TCRdb stores just in-frame clones and leaves some out. The repertoire holds 75,000 to 100,000 clones, with approximately 95% as singletons. Germline values: CDR1 SGHRS, CDR2 YFSETQ. V lost 4 bases and J lost 4; bases outside the gene matches: 14. The CDR3 runs 19 residues. Sequencing used T cells isolated from PBMCs. This sequence was found in a human donor in good health. The V call is TRBV5-1, the J call TRBJ2-1; 13 positions match TRBD2. The CDR3 loop reads CASSRWPWTSGSSYNEQFF. Here the CDR3 DNA reads TGCGCCAGCAGCCGCTGGCCATGGACTAGCGGGAGCAGTTACAATGAGCAGTTCTTC.